The 21 T cell receptor beta chains below were found in one sample sequenced in a study of PD-1 blockade in classical Hodgkin lymphoma. Every patient was affected by relapse after autologous stem cell transplantation, while exposure to brentuximab vedotin was not uniform. TCRdb's copy holds only in-frame clones and misses some; the assay was immunoSEQ multiplex PCR. The data hold approximately 150,000 clones, with around four fifths observed a single time. The specimen comprised peripheral blood mononuclear cells (PBMCs), sampled before the second cycle of nivolumab. All receptors come from a human donor with classical Hodgkin lymphoma.

The chain is built from TRBV20-1 and TRBJ2-5, with D unresolved. The V end was cut by 5 bases, the J end by 2 bases, with 6 bases between. Germline-derived CDR1 and CDR2 are DFQATT and SNEGSKA (reference sequence). The CDR3 runs 11 residues. The CDR3 spells CSAAGQETQYF. The DNA for the CDR3 is TGCAGTGCTGCAGGTCAAGAGACCCAGTACTTC.

The chain carries TRBV10-3 and TRBJ2-1; no firm D call. The CDR3 is 16 residues long. V was cut by 0 bases and J by 4 bases, with 13 bases left in between. The V gene's germline CDR1 is ENHRY and CDR2 SYGVKD. The CDR3 sequence: CAISESFSPTYNEQFF. CDR3 coding DNA: TGTGCCATCAGTGAGTCGTTTAGCCCGACGTACAATGAGCAGTTCTTC.

This CDR3 is CAISESRDSNEQFF. DNA for the CDR3: TGTGCCATCAGTGAGTCGAGGGACTCTAATGAGCAGTTCTTC. The chain joins TRBV10-3 to TRBJ2-1; a possible D gene is TRBD2 (6 bases). There are 14 residues in the CDR3. The germline V and J ends were trimmed by 0 bases and 7 bases, with 10 bases remaining between them. The V gene's germline CDR1 is ENHRY and CDR2 SYGVKD.

The chain uses TRBV5-8 and TRBJ2-7; D is unclear. Germline assignment: CDR1 SGHTS and CDR2 YDEGEE. This CDR3 is 12 amino acids long. V shed 1 base and J shed 12 bases, with 14 bases lying between them. The CDR3 sequence is CASSLYRTLLYF. CDR3 bases: TGTGCCAGCAGCTTGTACCGCACCTTGTTGTACTTC.

The J gene is TRBJ1-1, the V gene TRBV19; no clear D gene. CDR3 length: 12 residues. Per germline, CDR1 LNHDA and CDR2 SQIVND (reference sequence). V was pared by 6 bases and J by 3 bases, with 8 bases between. The DNA for the CDR3 is TGTGCCAGTAGGTTGCAATACACTGAAGCTTTCTTT. Translated, it gives CASRLQYTEAFF.

V usage is TRBV10-3 and J usage is TRBJ2-1; D not resolved. V shed 7 bases and J shed 6 bases, with 7 bases lying between them. The CDR3 spans 11 residues. The germline gives CDR1 ENHRY, CDR2 SYGVKD. The CDR3 DNA is TGTGCCATCAACACGGGCAATGAGCAGTTCTTC. It yields the protein CAINTGNEQFF.

The rearrangement links TRBV11-2 to TRBJ2-5; D unresolved. The CDR3 has 15 residues. Germline V lookup: CDR1 SGHAT, CDR2 FQNNGV. V lost 4 bases and J lost 5, with 17 bases in between. CDR3 residues: CASSSIRRVEETQYF. The CDR3 DNA is TGTGCCAGCAGCTCCATCCGCCGAGTGGAGGAGACCCAGTACTTC. The whole variable domain, filled in from reference TRBV11-2 and TRBJ2-5, reads EAGVAQSPRYKIIEKRQSVAFWCNPISGHATLYWYQQILGQGPKLLIQFQNNGVVDDSQLPKDRFSAERLKGVDSTLKIQPAKLEDSAVYLCASSSIRRVEETQYFGPGTRLLVL.

This clone came up once. The rearrangement joins TRBV4-3 to TRBJ2-3, with D hard to call. This CDR3 region has 17 residues. V gave up 4 bases and J gave up 2 bases, with 19 bases separating them. Germline lookup yields CDR1 LGHNA and CDR2 YSLEER. CDR3 region: CASSRQGPSFSTDTQYF. The CDR3 bases are TGCGCCAGCAGCCGCCAAGGTCCTAGTTTCTCCACAGATACGCAGTATTTT.

This sequence joins TRBV6-6 and TRBJ1-2; D not resolved. The CDR3 totals 14 residues. With 4 bases removed from V and 0 bases from J, the gap between germline ends came to 9 bases. CDR1 is MNHNY, CDR2 SVGAGI, per germline (reference sequence). CDR3 loop: CASSSATSNYGYTF. CDR3 bases: TGTGCCAGCAGTTCTGCTACTTCTAACTATGGCTACACCTTC.

The gene calls are TRBV7-3 and TRBJ1-5; D possibly corresponds to TRBD1 (6 bases). CDR1 and CDR2 (germline): SGHTA, FQGTGA. This CDR3 contains 14 residues. V lost 2 bases, J lost 7 bases, and 12 bases lay in between. DNA of the CDR3: TGTGCCAGCAGCTTAGGGGGGGCTGGACAGCCCCAGCATTTT. Translation gives CASSLGGAGQPQHF. Using reference TRBV7-3 and TRBJ1-5 for the parts outside the CDR3, the full variable domain is GAGVSQTPSNKVTEKGKYVELRCDPISGHTALYWYRQSLGQGPEFLIYFQGTGAADDSGLPNDRFFAVRPEGSVSTLKIQRTERGDSAVYLCASSLGGAGQPQHFGDGTRLSIL.

The chain is built from TRBV18 and TRBJ1-2; no firm D call. CDR1 is KGHSH and CDR2 is LQKENI in the germline V gene. Deletions cut 3 bases from V and 1 base from J, with 9 bases between. The CDR3 is made up of 14 amino acids. DNA for the CDR3: TGTGCCAGCTCACCCAGGACGGTTAACTATGGCTACACCTTC. It codes for CASSPRTVNYGYTF.

This chain links TRBV28 with TRBJ1-2; D is undetermined. CDR1 is MDHEN, CDR2 SYDVKM, per germline. Trimming pared 7 bases from V and 7 bases from J, leaving 10 bases between. The CDR3 consists of 11 residues. CDR3 amino acids: CASTQDSGYTF. The CDR3 DNA follows: TGTGCCAGCACCCAAGACTCTGGCTACACCTTC.

V usage is TRBV7-9 and J usage is TRBJ2-7, with 11 bases matching TRBD2. This CDR3 comprises 15 residues. Trimming removed 5 bases from V and 3 bases from J; junction bases left unmatched: 6. Per germline, CDR1 SEHNR and CDR2 FQNEAQ (reference sequence). CDR3 sequence: CASSLDSGGGYEQYF. DNA of the CDR3: TGTGCCAGCAGCCTCGATAGCGGGGGGGGCTACGAGCAGTACTTC. Using reference TRBV7-9 and TRBJ2-7 for the parts outside the CDR3, the full variable domain is DTGVSQNPRHKITKRGQNVTFRCDPISEHNRLYWYRQTLGQGPEFLTYFQNEAQLEKSRLLSDRFSAERPKGSFSTLEIQRTEQGDSAMYLCASSLDSGGGYEQYFGPGTRLTVT.

About this clone itself: The same CDR3 also results from other DNA sequences found in this sample. The chain joins TRBV4-3 to TRBJ2-6, with unresolved D. Germline V gene data show CDR1 as LGHNA and CDR2 as YSLEER. Trimming left V 0 bases short and J 0 bases short, with 6 bases between. This CDR3 spans 16 amino acids. CDR3 in amino acids: CASSQDLLSGANVLTF. The CDR3 DNA sequence: TGCGCCAGCAGCCAAGATCTCCTCTCTGGGGCCAACGTCCTGACTTTC.

The chain is built from TRBV6-5 and TRBJ1-1; 8 bases match TRBD1. Germline V lookup: CDR1 MNHEY, CDR2 SVGAGI. The CDR3 has 13 amino acids. V lost 6 bases to trimming and J lost 7 bases; unmatched junction nucleotides: 7. DNA of the CDR3: TGTGCCAGCAGCAAAGACAGGGGAGTTGAAGCTTTCTTT. Translated: CASSKDRGVEAFF.

V is TRBV19 and J is TRBJ1-2, with D perhaps matching TRBD1 (6 bases). CDR1 is LNHDA, CDR2 SQIVND, per germline (reference sequence). This CDR3 is built from 15 residues. The V end lost 0 bases, the J end lost 3 bases, and 11 bases lay between the germline ends. CDR3 DNA sequence: TGTGCCAGTAGTATAGATCTAGGGGGAGACTATGGCTACACCTTC. It is translated as CASSIDLGGDYGYTF.

The rearrangement links TRBV7-3 to TRBJ2-3; 7 bases are a match to TRBD1. Germline CDR1 is SGHTA and CDR2 is FQGTGA. Unmatched junction bases numbered 9, after V lost 3 bases and J lost 6 bases. The CDR3 runs 15 residues. This chain's CDR3 is CASSFGVGRGDTQYF. CDR3 DNA: TGTGCCAGCAGCTTCGGGGTGGGCAGGGGGGATACGCAGTATTTT.

Of note for this clone: At one of its ends the junction is not consistent with the germline gene, which may arise from a read error. CDR3: CASSRRQNSNQPQHF. In DNA, the CDR3 is TGTGCCAGCAGCCGACGACAGAATAGCAATCAGCCCCAGCATTTT. The gene calls are TRBV5-1 and TRBJ1-5; perhaps TRBD1 as D (5 bases). The CDR3 has 15 amino acids. Germline CDR1 is SGHRS and CDR2 is YFSETQ.

Regarding this clone: The sample holds other DNA sequences that translate to the same CDR3. This rearrangement joins TRBV9 to TRBJ2-5; tentative D call: TRBD1 (5 bases). Trimming took 0 bases from V and 5 from J, leaving 8 bases between them. Germline assignment: CDR1 SGDLS and CDR2 YYNGEE. This CDR3 spans 13 amino acids. CDR3 sequence reads: CASSVEGAETQYF. The CDR3 DNA is TGTGCCAGCAGCGTAGAAGGGGCTGAGACCCAGTACTTC.

The V gene is TRBV5-5, the J gene TRBJ2-1, with TRBD1 matching over 10 bases. Germline assignment: CDR1 SGHKS and CDR2 YYEKEE (reference sequence). This CDR3 contains 15 residues. V lost 4 bases, J lost 2 bases, and 3 bases stayed unmatched. The DNA for the CDR3 is TGTGCCAGCAGCCTAGGGACAGGGGCCTACAATGAGCAGTTCTTC. Encoded protein: CASSLGTGAYNEQFF.

Only one count was recorded for this clone. The rearrangement joins TRBV5-1 to TRBJ1-5, with D tentatively TRBD1 (6 bases). The CDR3 has 14 amino acids. In germline, CDR1 is SGHRS, CDR2 YFSETQ. Trimming took 0 bases from V and 3 from J, leaving 7 bases between them. The CDR3 nucleotides read TGCGCCAGCAGCTTGGAGGGGGACAATCAGCCCCAGCATTTT. It yields the protein CASSLEGDNQPQHF.